This T cell receptor (beta chain) was sequenced during a study of blood T cells in healthy people across ages. Notes on the study in general: Age showed a roughly linear inverse relationship with TCR beta diversity per million T cells.

The CDR3 sequence is 16 residues long. V was trimmed by 6 bases and J by 6 bases, leaving 23 bases between them. CDR1 is SGHKS, CDR2 YYEKEE, per germline (reference sequence). A second about 7 to 12 cycle PCR used barcoded and J-beta primers. Any given sample supplied a minimum of 3 million CDR3-containing paired-end reads. TCRdb ran MiXCR on the 5' RACE reads and lists one entry per CDR3 protein. Altogether fewer than 750,000 distinct CDR3 sequences are present, roughly 48% being singletons, with the ten largest covering about 26%. Details on this clonotype: The target antigen is unknown.

Material: blood. The TCR sequence derives from a man at least 80 years old in good health. The V and J genes are TRBV5-5 and TRBJ2-3; the D gene is possibly TRBD2 (5 bases). The CDR3 DNA sequence: TGTGCCAGCAACCAAAATACGGGGATTTTTAGGGATACGCAGTATTTT. This translates into CASNQNTGIFRDTQYF.